This T cell receptor beta chain was captured by sequencing in a study of OX40 agonist ivuxolimab in advanced cancers. Turning to the study itself: All patients had ivuxolimab intravenously every 2 weeks at 0.01 to 10 mg/kg.

Repertoires were generated with immunoSEQ multiplex PCR, while TCRdb's copy carries only in-frame clones and drops some. The data contain about 82,000 clones, 75% to 90% of them singletons. Trimming took 3 bases from V and 6 from J, leaving 6 bases between them. Germline-derived CDR1 and CDR2 are MDHEN and SYDVKM. This CDR3 spans 12 amino acids. Findings and caveats of the study: The work left the antigen specificity of expanded peripheral T cells undetermined. Dose levels from 0.1 to 3.0 mg/kg saw CD4+ and CD8+ blood T cells expand clonally by week 6.

This clone has only a few counts. The antigen is undetermined. The V call is TRBV28, the J call TRBJ2-1; D not resolved. Sequencing was performed on CD4+ or CD8+ T cells sorted from blood, taken in a trial of the OX40 agonist ivuxolimab. The receptor's source is an adult with an advanced solid tumor such as melanoma, head and neck, liver or kidney cancer. The DNA for the CDR3 is TGTGCCAGCAGTTTGATTCGCAATGAGCAGTTCTTC. Its protein is CASSLIRNEQFF.